Shown below are 9 T cell receptor beta chains from a single sample sequenced in a study of a mutant IDH1 vaccine in newly diagnosed glioma. Time point meaning: week 35, safety follow-up. Each dose of the vaccine consisted of 300 ug of mutant IDH1 20-mer peptide, with topical imiquimod. Their cognate antigens are unknown. Assay used: immunoSEQ multiplex PCR; TCRdb lists only in-frame clones, some missing. The sample lists fewer than 70,000 clones, around 90% seen once, with 1.5% to 2.5% in the top ten. The material sequenced was PBMCs, taken from a glioma patient whose treatment included an IDH1 peptide vaccine. These receptors were collected from a young man with glioma.

The chain has TRBV4-1 and TRBJ2-7; TRBD1 aligns across 9 bases. The CDR3 consists of 16 residues. The J segment lost 2 bases and the V segment lost 1 base, leaving 6 bases of the junction unmatched. The V gene's germline CDR1 is MGHRA and CDR2 YSYEKL. CDR3 protein: CASSQGGTGKTYEQYF. The CDR3 coding sequence is TGCGCCAGCAGCCAAGGGGGGACAGGGAAAACCTACGAGCAGTACTTC.

The chain couples TRBV5-1 to TRBJ2-3; 14 bases match TRBD2. Germline assignment: CDR1 SGHRS and CDR2 YFSETQ. V trimming: 4 bases; J trimming: 4 bases; junction bases outside the gene matches: 5. The CDR3 is made up of 16 amino acids. The CDR3 nucleotides read TGCGCCAGCAGCGAATGGACTAGCGGGGGGTCAGATACGCAGTATTTT. It yields the protein CASSEWTSGGSDTQYF.

The V call is TRBV5-1, the J call TRBJ1-6; tentatively, D is TRBD1 (5 bases). The germline CDR1 and CDR2 sequences are SGHRS and YFSETQ. The CDR3 runs 16 residues. V was cut by 1 base and J by 7 bases, with 15 bases left in between. CDR3 coding DNA: TGCGCCAGCAGCTTGACCCCGGACAAGAACAATTCACCCCTCCACTTT. This gives the protein CASSLTPDKNNSPLHF.

This clone was picked up one time. This rearrangement joins TRBV7-9 to TRBJ2-1; D is perhaps TRBD1 or TRBD2 (5 bases each). Trimming took off 5 bases at V and 0 bases at J, with 11 bases between the two ends. The CDR3 runs 15 residues. Germline CDR1 and CDR2: SEHNR and FQNEAQ (reference sequence). This chain's CDR3 is CASSDPGTSYNEQFF. The CDR3 DNA reads TGTGCCAGCAGCGACCCCGGGACCTCCTACAATGAGCAGTTCTTC.

The chain links TRBV7-6 to TRBJ1-2; D call uncertain. The CDR3 is made up of 16 amino acids. Germline loops: CDR1 SGHVS, CDR2 FNYEAQ. With 5 bases removed from V and 2 bases from J, the gap between germline ends came to 18 bases. The CDR3 DNA follows: TGTGCCAGCAGCGCGGAAAAGGGAAACCTAAACTATGGCTACACCTTC. This sequence encodes CASSAEKGNLNYGYTF.

The chain uses TRBV30 and TRBJ1-1, with D unclear. The germline V gene has CDR1 GTSNPN and CDR2 SVGIG (reference sequence). Trimming cost V 0 bases and J 4 bases, with 6 bases left between them. The CDR3 totals 12 residues. CDR3 DNA: TGTGCCTGGAGTGTCGGGAGCACTGAAGCTTTCTTT. It specifies CAWSVGSTEAFF.

The chain couples TRBV27 to TRBJ1-1, with D perhaps matching TRBD1 (5 bases). The CDR3 spans 14 residues. The germline gives CDR1 MNHEY, CDR2 SMNVEV (reference sequence). The V and J ends lost 4 bases and 4 bases respectively, with 13 bases between them. CDR3 sequence (DNA): TGTGCCAGCAGTTCGAGGGACGGTGGCACTGAAGCTTTCTTT. Translation gives CASSSRDGGTEAFF.

The chain links TRBV29-1 to TRBJ2-2; 15 nucleotides agree with TRBD2. Trimming removed 6 bases from V and 4 bases from J; junction bases left unmatched: 3. This CDR3 comprises 15 residues. From germline, CDR1 is SQVTM and CDR2 ANQGSEA. This chain's CDR3 is CSVEGLAGGTGELFF. CDR3 coding DNA: TGCAGCGTCGAGGGACTAGCGGGAGGCACCGGGGAGCTGTTTTTT.

This sequence joins TRBV19 and TRBJ2-7; D remains unclear. Per the germline V gene, CDR1 is LNHDA and CDR2 is SQIVND (reference sequence). CDR3 length equals 14 residues. Trimming stripped 3 bases from V and 1 base from J, with 10 bases between. The CDR3 DNA sequence: TGTGCCAGTAGTATTTCAAAGACTTCCTACGAGCAGTACTTC. Protein product: CASSISKTSYEQYF.